The entry below describes one T cell receptor (beta chain). TCRdb's copy holds only in-frame clones and misses some; the assay was immunoSEQ multiplex PCR. The profile shows around 110,000 clones, approximately 90% of them singletons. This entry belongs to a study of control samples from healthy donors and cancer patients. The sample was blood. The receptor's source is a woman in her seventies in good health.

CDR3 amino acids: CASSKGAGGRNSPLHF. The CDR3, as DNA: TGTGCCAGCAGCAAGGGGGCAGGGGGAAGGAATTCACCCCTCCACTTT. The V and J genes are TRBV7-6 and TRBJ1-6; 7 nucleotides align to TRBD1. V shed 5 bases, J shed 7 bases, and the junction held 11 bases outside the gene matches. CDR1 SGHVS and CDR2 FNYEAQ come from the germline V gene. The CDR3 spans 16 residues.